A few counts support the clone carrying this T cell receptor beta chain. CDR1 and CDR2 from the germline V gene are LNHDA and SQIVND (reference sequence). The CDR3 contains 13 residues. The V end was cut by 6 bases, the J end by 4 bases, with 10 bases between. The entry originates in a study of cytomegalovirus exposure and HLA in healthy donors. The table came from immunoSEQ multiplex PCR; TCRdb's copy has only in-frame clones and leaves some out. The table shows around 300,000 clones, with 86% occurring only once. This sequence joins TRBV19 and TRBJ1-5; possibly TRBD1 for D (6 bases). Material: PBMCs. The clonotype was recovered from a young woman in good health and CMV-seronegative. CDR3 nucleotide sequence: TGTGCCAGTAGCACCGACAGGAATCAGCCCCAGCATTTT. Residues: CASSTDRNQPQHF.